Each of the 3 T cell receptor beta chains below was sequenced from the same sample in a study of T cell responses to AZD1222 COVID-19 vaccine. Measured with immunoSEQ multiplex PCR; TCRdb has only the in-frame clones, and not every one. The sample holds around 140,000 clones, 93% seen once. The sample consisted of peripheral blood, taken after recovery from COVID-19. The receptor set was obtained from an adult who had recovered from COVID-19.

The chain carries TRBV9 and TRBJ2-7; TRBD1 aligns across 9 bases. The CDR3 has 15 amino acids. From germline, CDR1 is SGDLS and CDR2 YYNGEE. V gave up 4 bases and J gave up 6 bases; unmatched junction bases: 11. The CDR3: CASSLSRGTGSEQYF. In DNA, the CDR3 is TGTGCCAGCAGCTTATCTAGAGGGACAGGGTCCGAGCAGTACTTC.

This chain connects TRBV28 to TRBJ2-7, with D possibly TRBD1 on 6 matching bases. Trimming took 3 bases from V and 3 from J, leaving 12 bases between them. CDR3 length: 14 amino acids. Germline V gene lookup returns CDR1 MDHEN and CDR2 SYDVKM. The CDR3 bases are TGTGCCAGCAGTTTCAGGGGAATTTACTACGAGCAGTACTTC. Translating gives CASSFRGIYYEQYF. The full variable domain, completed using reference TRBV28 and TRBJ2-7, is DVKVTQSSRYLVKRTGEKVFLECVQDMDHENMFWYRQDPGLGLRLIYFSYDVKMKEKGDIPEGYSVSREKKERFSLILESASTNQTSMYLCASSFRGIYYEQYFGPGTRLTVT.

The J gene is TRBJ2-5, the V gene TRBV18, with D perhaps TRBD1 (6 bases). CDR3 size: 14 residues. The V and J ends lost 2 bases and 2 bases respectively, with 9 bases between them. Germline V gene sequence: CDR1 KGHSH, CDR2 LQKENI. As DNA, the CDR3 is TGTGCCAGCTCACCAGCGACAGGACAAGAGACCCAGTACTTC. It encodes CASSPATGQETQYF. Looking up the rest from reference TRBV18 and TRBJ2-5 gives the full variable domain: NAGVMQNPRHLVRRRGQEARLRCSPMKGHSHVYWYRQLPEEGLKFMVYLQKENIIDESGMPKERFSAEFPKEGPSILRIQQVVRGDSAAYFCASSPATGQETQYFGPGTRLLVL.